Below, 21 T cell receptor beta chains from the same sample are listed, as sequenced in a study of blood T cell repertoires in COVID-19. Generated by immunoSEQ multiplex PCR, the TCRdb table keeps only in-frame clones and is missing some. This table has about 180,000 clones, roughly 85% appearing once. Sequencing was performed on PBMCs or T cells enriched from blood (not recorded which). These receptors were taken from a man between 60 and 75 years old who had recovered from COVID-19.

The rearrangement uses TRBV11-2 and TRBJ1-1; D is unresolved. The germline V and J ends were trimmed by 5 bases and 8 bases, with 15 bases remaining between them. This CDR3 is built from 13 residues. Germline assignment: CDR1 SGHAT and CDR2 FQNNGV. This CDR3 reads CASSPRGRAEAFF. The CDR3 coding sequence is TGTGCCAGCAGCCCCCGAGGGAGGGCAGAAGCTTTCTTT.

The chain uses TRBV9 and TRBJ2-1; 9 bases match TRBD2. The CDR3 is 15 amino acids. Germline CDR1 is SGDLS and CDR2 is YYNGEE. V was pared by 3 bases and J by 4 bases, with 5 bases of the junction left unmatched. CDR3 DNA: TGTGCCAGCAGCGCGACTAGCGGCGTATACAATGAGCAGTTCTTC. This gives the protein CASSATSGVYNEQFF.

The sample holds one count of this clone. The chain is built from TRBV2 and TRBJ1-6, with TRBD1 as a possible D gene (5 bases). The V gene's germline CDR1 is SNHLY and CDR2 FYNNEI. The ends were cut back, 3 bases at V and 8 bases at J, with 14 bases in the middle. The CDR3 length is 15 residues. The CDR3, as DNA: TGTGCCAGCAGTGAGGGAGGGGCAATTTATTCACCCCTCCACTTT. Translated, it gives CASSEGGAIYSPLHF.

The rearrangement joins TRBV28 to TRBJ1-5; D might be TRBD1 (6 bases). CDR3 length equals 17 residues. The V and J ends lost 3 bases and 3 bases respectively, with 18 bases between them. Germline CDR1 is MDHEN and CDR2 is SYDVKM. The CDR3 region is CASSLPTGPLINQPQHF. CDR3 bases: TGTGCCAGCAGTTTGCCGACAGGACCCCTGATCAATCAGCCCCAGCATTTT.

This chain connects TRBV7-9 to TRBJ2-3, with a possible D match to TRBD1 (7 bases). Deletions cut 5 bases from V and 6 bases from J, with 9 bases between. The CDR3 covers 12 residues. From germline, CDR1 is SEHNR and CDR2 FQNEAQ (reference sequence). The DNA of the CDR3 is TGTGCCAGCAGCCCAGGGGGGGATACGCAGTATTTT. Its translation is CASSPGGDTQYF.

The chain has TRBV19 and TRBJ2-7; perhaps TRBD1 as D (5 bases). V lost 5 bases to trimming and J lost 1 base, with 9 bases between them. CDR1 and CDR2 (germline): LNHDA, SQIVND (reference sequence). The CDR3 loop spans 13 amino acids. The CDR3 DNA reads TGTGCCAGTAGTTCCCGGACATCCTACGAGCAGTACTTC. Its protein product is CASSSRTSYEQYF.

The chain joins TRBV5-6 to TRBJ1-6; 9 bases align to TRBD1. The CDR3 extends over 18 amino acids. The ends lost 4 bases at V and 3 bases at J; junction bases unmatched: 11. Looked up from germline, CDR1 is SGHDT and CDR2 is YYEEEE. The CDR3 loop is CASSPGTGPGIYNSPLHF. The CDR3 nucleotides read TGTGCCAGCAGCCCGGGGACAGGGCCTGGAATCTATAATTCACCCCTCCACTTT. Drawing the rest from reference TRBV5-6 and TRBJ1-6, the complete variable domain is DAGVTQSPTHLIKTRGQQVTLRCSPKSGHDTVSWYQQALGQGPQFIFQYYEEEERQRGNFPDRFSGHQFPNYSSELNVNALLLGDSALYLCASSPGTGPGIYNSPLHFGNGTRLTVT.

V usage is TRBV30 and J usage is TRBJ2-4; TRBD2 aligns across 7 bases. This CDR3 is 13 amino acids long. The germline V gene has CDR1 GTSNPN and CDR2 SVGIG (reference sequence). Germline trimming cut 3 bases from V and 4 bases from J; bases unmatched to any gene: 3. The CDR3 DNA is TGTGCCTGGAGGCGGGGGATTAAAAACATTCAGTACTTC. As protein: CAWRRGIKNIQYF.

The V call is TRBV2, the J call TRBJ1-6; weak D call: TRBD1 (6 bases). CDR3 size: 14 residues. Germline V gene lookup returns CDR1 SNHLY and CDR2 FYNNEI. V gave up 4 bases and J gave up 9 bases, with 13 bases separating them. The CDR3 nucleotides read TGTGCCAGCAGTGGATACAGGGCAATTTCACCCCTCCACTTT. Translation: CASSGYRAISPLHF.

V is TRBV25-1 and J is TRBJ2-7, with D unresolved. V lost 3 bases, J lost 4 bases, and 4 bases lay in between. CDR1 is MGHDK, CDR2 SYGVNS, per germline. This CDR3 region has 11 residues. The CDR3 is CASSDSYEQYF. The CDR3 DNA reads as TGTGCCAGCAGTGATTCGTACGAGCAGTACTTC.

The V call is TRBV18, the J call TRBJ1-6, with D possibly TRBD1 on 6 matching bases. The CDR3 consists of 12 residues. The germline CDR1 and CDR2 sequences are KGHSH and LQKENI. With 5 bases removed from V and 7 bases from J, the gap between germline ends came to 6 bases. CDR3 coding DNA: TGTGCCAGCTCAGGGACAAATTCACCCCTCCACTTT. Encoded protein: CASSGTNSPLHF.

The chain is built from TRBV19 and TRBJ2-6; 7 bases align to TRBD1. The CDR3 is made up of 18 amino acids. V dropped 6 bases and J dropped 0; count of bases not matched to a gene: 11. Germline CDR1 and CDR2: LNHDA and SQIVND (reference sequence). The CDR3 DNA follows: TGTGCCAGTAGGGATCCGGGACAGAGGAGCTCTGGGGCCAACGTCCTGACTTTC. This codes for CASRDPGQRSSGANVLTF.

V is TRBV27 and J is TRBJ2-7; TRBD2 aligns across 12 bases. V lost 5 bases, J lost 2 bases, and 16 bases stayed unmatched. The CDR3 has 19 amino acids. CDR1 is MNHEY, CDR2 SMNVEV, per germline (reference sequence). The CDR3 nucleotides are TGTGCCAGCAGTATCCAGTCCGGACTAGCGGGAAATTCTCCCTACGAGCAGTACTTC. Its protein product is CASSIQSGLAGNSPYEQYF.

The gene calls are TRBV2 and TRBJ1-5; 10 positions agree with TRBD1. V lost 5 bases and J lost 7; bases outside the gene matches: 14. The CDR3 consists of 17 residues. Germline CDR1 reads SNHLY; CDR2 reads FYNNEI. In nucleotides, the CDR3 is TGTGCCAGCAGTCAAAACCGGGACAGGGGTGCAGGGCAGCCCCAGCATTTT. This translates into CASSQNRDRGAGQPQHF.

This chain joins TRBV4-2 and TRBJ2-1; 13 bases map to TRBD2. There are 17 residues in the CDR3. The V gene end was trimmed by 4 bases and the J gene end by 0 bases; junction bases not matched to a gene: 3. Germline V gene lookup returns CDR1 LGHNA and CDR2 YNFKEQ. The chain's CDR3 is CASSPGTSGDSYNEQFF. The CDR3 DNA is TGTGCCAGCAGCCCCGGGACTAGCGGGGACTCCTACAATGAGCAGTTCTTC.

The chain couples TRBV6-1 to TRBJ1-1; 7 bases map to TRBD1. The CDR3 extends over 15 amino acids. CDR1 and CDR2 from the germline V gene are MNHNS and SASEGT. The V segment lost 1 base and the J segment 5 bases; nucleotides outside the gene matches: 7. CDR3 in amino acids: CASSEEGAVGTEAFF. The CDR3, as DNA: TGTGCCAGCAGTGAAGAGGGGGCCGTAGGAACTGAAGCTTTCTTT.

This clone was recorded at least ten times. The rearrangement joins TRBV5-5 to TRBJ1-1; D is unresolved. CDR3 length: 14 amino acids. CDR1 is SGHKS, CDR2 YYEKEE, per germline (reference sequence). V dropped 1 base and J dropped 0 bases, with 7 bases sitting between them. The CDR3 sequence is CASSLQRMNTEAFF. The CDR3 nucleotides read TGTGCCAGCAGCTTGCAGCGAATGAACACTGAAGCTTTCTTT.

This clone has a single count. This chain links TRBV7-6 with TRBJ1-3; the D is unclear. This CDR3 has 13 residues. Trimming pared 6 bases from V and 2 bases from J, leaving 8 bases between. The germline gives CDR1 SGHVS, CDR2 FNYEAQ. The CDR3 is CASSEGAGNTIYF. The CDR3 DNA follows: TGTGCCAGCAGTGAGGGAGCTGGAAACACCATATATTTT.

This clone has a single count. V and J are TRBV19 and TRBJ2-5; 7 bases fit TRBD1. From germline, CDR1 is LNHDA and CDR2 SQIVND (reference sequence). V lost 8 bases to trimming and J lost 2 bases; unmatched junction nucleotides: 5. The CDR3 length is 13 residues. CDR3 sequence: CASGDRAQETQYF. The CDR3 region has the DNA TGTGCCAGTGGTGACAGGGCACAAGAGACCCAGTACTTC.

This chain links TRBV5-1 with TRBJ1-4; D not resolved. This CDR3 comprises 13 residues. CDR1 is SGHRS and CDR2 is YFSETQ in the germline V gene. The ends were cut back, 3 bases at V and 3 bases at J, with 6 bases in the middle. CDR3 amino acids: CASSYGANEKLFF. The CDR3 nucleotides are TGCGCCAGCAGCTACGGGGCTAATGAAAAACTGTTTTTT.

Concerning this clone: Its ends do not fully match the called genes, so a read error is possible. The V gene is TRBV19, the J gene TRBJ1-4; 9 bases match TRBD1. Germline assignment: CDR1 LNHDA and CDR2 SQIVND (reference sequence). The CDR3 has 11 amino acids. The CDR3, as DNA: TGTGCCAGTAGCCTTGGGACAGGGATCACTTTT. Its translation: CASSLGTGITF.